These 9 T cell receptor beta chains were all obtained from the same sample, sequenced in a study of shared clonotypes between healthy human individuals. Here immunoSEQ multiplex PCR was the method, and the copy in TCRdb shows in-frame clones only, minus some. Of under 1,100,000 clones listed, about 77% are singletons. Material for sequencing was memory CD4+ T cells sorted from blood. Stated subset: CD45RA-negative fraction. These receptors all come from a man aged 18 to 30 in good health.

This sequence joins TRBV4-1 and TRBJ2-2, with 11 bases that match TRBD1. The CDR3 consists of 16 residues. Trimming took 0 bases from V and 4 from J; bases not matched to a gene: 1. Per the germline V gene, CDR1 is MGHRA and CDR2 is YSYEKL. The CDR3 region is CASSQDGTGGTGELFF. DNA of the CDR3: TGCGCCAGCAGCCAAGACGGGACAGGGGGCACCGGGGAGCTGTTTTTT.

The gene calls are TRBV5-1 and TRBJ2-3; the D gene is possibly TRBD1 (6 bases). V dropped 5 bases and J dropped 7 bases, with 23 bases sitting between them. The germline V gene has CDR1 SGHRS and CDR2 YFSETQ. The CDR3 runs 16 residues. CDR3 sequence reads: CASRLQGFGPAYTQYF. DNA of the CDR3: TGCGCCAGCAGGTTACAGGGCTTCGGGCCCGCTTATACGCAGTATTTT.

A few counts support this clone. This chain connects TRBV18 to TRBJ1-4; D gene uncertain. The ends were cut back, 2 bases at V and 3 bases at J, with 10 bases in the middle. Germline V gives CDR1 KGHSH, CDR2 LQKENI. There are 15 residues in the CDR3. The CDR3 DNA sequence: TGTGCCAGCTCACCATCGGGCAGACCTAATGAAAAACTGTTTTTT. It specifies CASSPSGRPNEKLFF.

The rearrangement joins TRBV6-6 to TRBJ2-2, with no clear D. The CDR3 runs 16 residues. V was pared by 2 bases and J by 6 bases, with 16 bases between. From germline, CDR1 is MNHNY and CDR2 SVGAGI (reference sequence). CDR3 protein: CASSYALLDGPGELFF. The CDR3 DNA is TGTGCCAGCAGTTACGCCCTCCTCGACGGTCCCGGGGAGCTGTTTTTT.

This clone turned up a few times. The CDR3 coding sequence is TGTGCCAGCAGCAGGGGTCTGTCCCCGTATGGCTACACCTTC. It is translated as CASSRGLSPYGYTF. This chain links TRBV7-9 with TRBJ1-2; D may be TRBD1 (5 bases). The germline gives CDR1 SEHNR, CDR2 FQNEAQ (reference sequence). CDR3 length equals 14 residues. The ends were cut back, 5 bases at V and 5 bases at J, with 15 bases in the middle.

The CDR3 protein is CASNRGRGGGYTF. CDR3 in DNA: TGTGCCAGCAACCGAGGGAGGGGAGGTGGCTACACCTTC. This sequence joins TRBV2 and TRBJ1-2; tentative D call: TRBD1 (5 bases). Trimming removed 7 bases at V and 7 bases at J, with 16 bases between. The CDR3 is made up of 13 amino acids. Germline CDR1 SNHLY, CDR2 FYNNEI.

This clone was counted once. The chain employs TRBV30 and TRBJ1-2; 8 bases match TRBD1. Germline V gives CDR1 GTSNPN, CDR2 SVGIG (reference sequence). This CDR3 has 16 amino acids. V shed 1 base and J 3 bases; nucleotides not matched to a gene: 10. The CDR3 DNA is TGTGCCTGGAGTGGGACAGGGAGCCCCTTCGACTATGGCTACACCTTC. Protein: CAWSGTGSPFDYGYTF.

The chain combines TRBV19 with TRBJ1-1; D ambiguous. V lost 5 bases and J lost 1, with 8 bases in between. The CDR3 has 13 amino acids. CDR1 and CDR2 from the germline V gene are LNHDA and SQIVND (reference sequence). The DNA of the CDR3 is TGTGCCAGTAGTCCGGTTTCGAACACTGAAGCTTTCTTT. Residues: CASSPVSNTEAFF.

The chain employs TRBV5-4 and TRBJ2-2, with 7 positions matching TRBD2. Germline V gene sequence: CDR1 SGHNT, CDR2 YYREEE (reference sequence). CDR3 length equals 16 residues. V shed 4 bases, J shed 1 base, and the junction held 7 bases outside the gene matches. The CDR3 loop is CASSSMVAGNTGELFF. The CDR3 DNA follows: TGTGCCAGCAGCAGCATGGTAGCGGGGAACACCGGGGAGCTGTTTTTT.